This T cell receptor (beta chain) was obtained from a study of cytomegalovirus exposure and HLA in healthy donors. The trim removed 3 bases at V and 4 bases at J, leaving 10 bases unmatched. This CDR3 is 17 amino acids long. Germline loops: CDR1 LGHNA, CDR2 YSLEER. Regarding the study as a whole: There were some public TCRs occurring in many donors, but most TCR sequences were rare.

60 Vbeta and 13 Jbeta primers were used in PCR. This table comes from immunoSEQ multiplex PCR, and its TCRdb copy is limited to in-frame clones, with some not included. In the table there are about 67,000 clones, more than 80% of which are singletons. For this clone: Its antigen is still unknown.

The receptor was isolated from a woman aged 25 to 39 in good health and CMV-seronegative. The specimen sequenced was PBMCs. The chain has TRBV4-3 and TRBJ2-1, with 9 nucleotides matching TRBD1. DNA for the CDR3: TGCGCCAGCAGCCACACCTCGGGACAGGGTTGGTACAATGAGCAGTTCTTC. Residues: CASSHTSGQGWYNEQFF.